This T cell receptor (beta chain) comes out of a study of radiotherapy plus CTLA-4 blockade in lung cancer listed by TCRdb under 2018. Context from the whole study: Objective responses were observed in approximately 19% of enrolled patients, and disease control was achieved in less than 40%. Findings and caveats that apply to the study as a whole: Early dynamic changes in blood T cell clones, together with increased serum interferon-beta after radiation, were reported as the strongest predictors of response. After treatment with radiotherapy and ipilimumab, TCR clones that originated in tumors expanded in peripheral blood.

Receptor amplification or capture employed the immunoSEQ multiplex PCR assay. As stored in TCRdb, this immuneACCESS dataset retains in-frame rearrangements with V and J assigned. A fraction of the clones does not appear; measured against another copy, unresolved V genes explain less than half of the discrepancy, and the remainder lacks a known reason. For this sample the table gives about 87,000 clones, of which around 84% were detected only once. The top ten constitute over 15% of the sample. The germline V gene provides CDR1 SGHTA and CDR2 FQGTGA. Germline trimming: 6 bases from V, 5 bases from J; junction bases outside gene matches: 11. Its CDR3 holds 15 amino acids, cysteine through phenylalanine. The only DNA kept is the CDR3, 45 bases in frame from the first base. In regard to this clone: The antigen it binds to is not known. Base qualities are not at hand, and no much larger clone is one base apart.

Focal radiation therapy combined with CTLA-4 blockade (ipilimumab) was tested in patients with chemo-refractory metastatic non-small-cell lung cancer. The TCR was taken from a human donor with non-small cell lung cancer that progressed on radiotherapy plus ipilimumab. In this chain, TRBV7-3 is recombined with TRBJ2-5, and 8 bases in between align with TRBD2. This material consisted of peripheral blood, taken from a patient treated with radiotherapy plus ipilimumab. The nucleotides are TGTGCCAGCAGTAAAACGGCGGGGGGCCTGGAGACCCAGTACTTC. Its amino acids are CASSKTAGGLETQYF. The entire variable domain, with the stretches around the CDR3 drawn from the reference TRBV7-3 and TRBJ2-5 proteins, is GAGVSQTPSNKVTEKGKYVELRCDPISGHTALYWYRQSLGQGPEFLIYFQGTGAADDSGLPNDRFFAVRPEGSVSTLKIQRTERGDSAVYLCASSKTAGGLETQYFGPGTRLLVL.